What follows is one T cell receptor beta chain and its context. Its antigen remains undetermined. No base qualities exist here, and no much larger clone lies one base off it. These data come from a study of T cells after yellow fever vaccination (dated by TCRdb to the late 2010s). In the study overall: Libraries from fractions with low cell numbers were prepared with the SMART-Seq v4 Ultra Low Input RNA kit. To follow T-cell clones before and after both primary and booster YFV17D yellow fever vaccination, bulk TCR alpha and beta repertoires underwent longitudinal sequencing. The cohort comprised two healthy male donors, one aged 18 to 30 and one aged 30 to 39 years. Bulk PBMC replicates and cell subsets were isolated from blood drawn at multiple timepoints before and after both primary and secondary immunization.

TCR cDNA was synthesized by 5'RACE template switching, through which a universal primer site and unique molecular identifiers were introduced. cDNA synthesis was primed from both the TCR alpha and TCR beta constant segments. Library amplification used two PCR steps, and the second PCR step added sample barcodes and sequencing adapters. Sequencing of the libraries was done on either Illumina HiSeq 2500 (2x100 bp) or NovaSeq (2x150 bp). As for the authors' bioinformatics: MIGEC handled demultiplexing of reads and collapsing into UMI consensus sequences, while MiXCR performed V(D)J alignment. Vaccine-responding clonotypes were identified with edgeR using replicate PBMC samples, with FDR below 0.01 and a log2 fold change above 5 up to day 15 being required. CD4 or CD8 identity was assigned to each bulk clonotype according to whether the clonotype was present at higher abundance in the sequenced CD4 repertoire or the sequenced CD8 repertoire. TCRdb reanalyzed the raw reads on its own, using fastp at Q25 for trimming and MiXCR for clone calling, and kept in-frame beta chains. Every entry covers one CDR3 protein and lists the most common genes and DNA from its rows. The V and J calls here are based on TCRdb, not the publication. The table for this sample lists 300,000 to 400,000 distinct CDR3 sequences; about 8.3% of them were counted only once. The ten largest make up about 16% of the sample.

The CDR1 and CDR2 encoded by the germline V gene (reference sequence) are SEHNR and FQNEAQ. The CDR3, from cysteine to phenylalanine, totals 14 residues. Just CDR3 DNA is preserved here, 42 bases in frame from base 1. The V and J ends are trimmed by 4 bases and 1 base, leaving 10 bases between them. What the work shows at the level of the full study, not this receptor alone: Computational filtering was required because FACS-sorted repertoires could contain abundant contaminating clonotypes from the bulk population. A small fraction of clonotypes showed up in both the CD4 and CD8 compartments, probably as a result of convergent recombination. Because the study included only two donors, the extent to which the findings can be generalized is limited. Compared with the primary T-cell response, the secondary T-cell response was weaker but faster, peaking on day 5 rather than day 15. After the booster, most clones that had expanded after primary vaccination were detected again (over 95% of CD4 and over 75% of CD8), suggesting broad maintenance of memory.

The treatment or condition label on this specimen signifies: live attenuated yellow fever vaccine strain. At each blood-draw timepoint, two biological replicates of bulk PBMCs were obtained. PBMCs were isolated from peripheral blood using a standard Ficoll-Paque protocol. TriZol was used to extract RNA from bulk PBMCs, CD4 and CD8 fractions, and dextramer-positive and dextramer-negative fractions. This receptor chain uses TRBV7-9 and TRBJ2-5; tentative D gene TRBD1, with 5 bases matching. Source: PBMCs, taken roughly seven weeks after the first yellow fever vaccination. The source of this sequence is a man between 18 and 35 years old who received the YFV17D yellow fever vaccine. The CDR3 region: CASSSRVLQETQYF. The nucleotides read TGTGCCAGCAGCTCCAGGGTTCTCCAAGAGACCCAGTACTTC.